This TCR beta chain was recorded in a study of blood T cell repertoires in COVID-19 (dated by TCRdb to the early 2020s). Background for the entire study: Samples covering the acute and convalescent phases of COVID-19 were provided by collaborators in the United States, Italy and Spain. The prospective study material was composed of cDNA or gDNA derived from T cells, B-cell-depleted T cells, or PBMCs. The dataset comprised deeply sampled blood TCRbeta repertoires from subjects exposed to, actively infected with, or recovered from COVID-19. The repertoires were made available in a free public database intended to serve as a resource for research on the immune response to SARS-CoV-2. The samples were drawn from two sources: the first 160 participants of the ongoing ImmuneRACE study, and 950 to 1,500 subjects contributed by 6 global collaborators. A de-identified subject ID, COVID-19 status, age in years and sex were almost always included in the sample metadata. Where available, HLA class I and class II types were obtained from metadata supplied by the sample provider rather than from assay-based typing.

The paper's findings and limits, for the study overall: The amount of clinical and demographic metadata varied by source and participant and was provided uncurated.

This clone was found once. Its antigen is unknown. Base qualities are not provided; no much larger clone lies one nucleotide away. CDR1 and CDR2 (ENHRY, SYGVKD) derive from the germline V gene. Including cysteine and phenylalanine, the CDR3 has 15 amino acids. The CDR3 DNA has 45 bases and is translated from base 1. V sheds 6 bases and J sheds 1 base, leaving 14 bases between their ends. Whole blood was collected in K2EDTA tubes by collaborating institutions according to the institutions' own protocols. For TCRbeta analysis, collaborator samples were shipped as frozen whole blood, as isolated PBMCs, or as DNA extracted from either sample type. TCRbeta CDR3 regions were amplified from genomic DNA using the immunoSEQ Assay, a bias-controlled multiplex PCR. In the source study's methods: The number of nucleated cells in each sample was estimated from the amplification of reference gene primers within the assay. Sequence reads were collapsed and filtered to measure the absolute abundance of every unique TCRbeta CDR3 rearrangement. For each sample, productive Simpson clonality was calculated as the square root of Simpson's diversity index over productive rearrangements. Imported from immuneACCESS, the table was reduced by TCRdb to in-frame sequences with V and J called. These copies leave out some clones; in studies compared against another copy, an unresolved V gene accounts for under half, and the cause of the remainder is not known. The V and J calls and clone size come from that table; D and trimming were worked out from the DNA. The sample profile shows 73,000 or so clones; around four fifths of them were found once. The top ten hold approximately 20% of the sample.

This sequence originates from a man aged 60 to 75 with acute or convalescent COVID-19. The sequenced material came from peripheral blood. The rearrangement combines TRBV10-3 with TRBJ2-3; the D segment could be TRBD2, given 5 matching bases. The CDR3: CAISPASSGTDTQYF. The nucleotides are TGTGCCATCAGCCCTGCTAGCTCCGGCACAGATACGCAGTATTTT.